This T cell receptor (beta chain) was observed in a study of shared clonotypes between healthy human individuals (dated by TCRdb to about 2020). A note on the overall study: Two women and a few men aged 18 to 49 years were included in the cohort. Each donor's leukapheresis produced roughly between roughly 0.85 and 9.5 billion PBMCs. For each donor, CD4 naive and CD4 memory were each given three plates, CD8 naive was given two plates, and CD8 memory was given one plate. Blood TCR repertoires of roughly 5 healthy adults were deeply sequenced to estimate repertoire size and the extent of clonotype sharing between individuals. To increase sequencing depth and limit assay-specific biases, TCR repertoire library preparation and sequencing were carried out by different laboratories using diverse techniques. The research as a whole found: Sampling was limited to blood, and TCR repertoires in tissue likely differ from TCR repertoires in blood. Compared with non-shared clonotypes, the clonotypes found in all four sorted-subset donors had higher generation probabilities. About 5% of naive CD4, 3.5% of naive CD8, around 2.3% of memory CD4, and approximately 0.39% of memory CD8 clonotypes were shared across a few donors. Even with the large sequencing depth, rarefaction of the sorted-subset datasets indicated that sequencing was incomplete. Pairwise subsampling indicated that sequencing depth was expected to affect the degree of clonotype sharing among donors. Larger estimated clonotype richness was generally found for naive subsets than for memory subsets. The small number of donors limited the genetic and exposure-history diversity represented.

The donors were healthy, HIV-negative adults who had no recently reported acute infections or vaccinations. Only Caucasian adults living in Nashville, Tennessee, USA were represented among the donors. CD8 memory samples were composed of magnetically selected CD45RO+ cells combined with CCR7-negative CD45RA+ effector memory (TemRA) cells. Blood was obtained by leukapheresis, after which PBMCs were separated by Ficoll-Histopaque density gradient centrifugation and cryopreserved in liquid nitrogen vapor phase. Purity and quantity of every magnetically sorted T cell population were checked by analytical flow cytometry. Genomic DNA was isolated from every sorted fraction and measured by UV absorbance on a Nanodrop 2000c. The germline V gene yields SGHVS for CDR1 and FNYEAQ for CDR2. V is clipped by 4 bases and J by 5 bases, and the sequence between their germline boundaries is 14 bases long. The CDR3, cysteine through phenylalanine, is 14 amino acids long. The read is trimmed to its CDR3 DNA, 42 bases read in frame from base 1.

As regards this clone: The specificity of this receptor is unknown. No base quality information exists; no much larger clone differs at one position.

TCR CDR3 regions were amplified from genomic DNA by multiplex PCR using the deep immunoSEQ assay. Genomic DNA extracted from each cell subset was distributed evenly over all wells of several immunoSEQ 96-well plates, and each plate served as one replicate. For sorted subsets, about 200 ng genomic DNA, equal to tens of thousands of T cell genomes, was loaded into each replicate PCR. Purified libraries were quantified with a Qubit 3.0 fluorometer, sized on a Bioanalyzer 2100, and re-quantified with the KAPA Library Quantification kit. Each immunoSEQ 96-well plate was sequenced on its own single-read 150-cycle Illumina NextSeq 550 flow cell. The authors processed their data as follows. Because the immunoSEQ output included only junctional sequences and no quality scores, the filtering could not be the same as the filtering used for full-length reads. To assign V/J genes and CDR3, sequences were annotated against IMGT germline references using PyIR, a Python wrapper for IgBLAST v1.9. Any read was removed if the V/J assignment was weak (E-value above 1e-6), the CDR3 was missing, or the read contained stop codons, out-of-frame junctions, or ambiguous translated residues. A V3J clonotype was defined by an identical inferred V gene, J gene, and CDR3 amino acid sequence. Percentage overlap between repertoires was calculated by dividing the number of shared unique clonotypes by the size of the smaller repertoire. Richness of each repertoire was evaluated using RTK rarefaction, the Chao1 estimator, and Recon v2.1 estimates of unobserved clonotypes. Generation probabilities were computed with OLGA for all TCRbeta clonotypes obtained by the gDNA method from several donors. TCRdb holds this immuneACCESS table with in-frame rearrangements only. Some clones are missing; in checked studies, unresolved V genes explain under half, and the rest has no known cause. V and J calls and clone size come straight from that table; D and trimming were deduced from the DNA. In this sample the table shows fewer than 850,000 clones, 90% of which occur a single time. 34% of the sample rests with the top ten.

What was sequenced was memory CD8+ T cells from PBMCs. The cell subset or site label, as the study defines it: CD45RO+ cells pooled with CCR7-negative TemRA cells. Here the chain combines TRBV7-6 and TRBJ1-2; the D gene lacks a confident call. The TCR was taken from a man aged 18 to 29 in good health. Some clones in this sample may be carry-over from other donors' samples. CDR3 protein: CASSSRTPPYGYTF. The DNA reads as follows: TGTGCCAGCAGCTCCCGGACCCCTCCTTATGGCTACACCTTC.